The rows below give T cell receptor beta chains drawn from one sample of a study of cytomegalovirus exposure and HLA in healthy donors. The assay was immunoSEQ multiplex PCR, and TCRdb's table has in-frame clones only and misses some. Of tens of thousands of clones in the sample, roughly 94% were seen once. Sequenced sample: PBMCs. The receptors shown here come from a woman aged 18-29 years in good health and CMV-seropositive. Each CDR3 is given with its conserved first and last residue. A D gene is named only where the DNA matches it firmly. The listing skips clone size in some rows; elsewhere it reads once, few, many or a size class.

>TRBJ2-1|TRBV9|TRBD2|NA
TGTGCCAGCAGCGAGGGAGGGGTATCCTACAATGAGCAGTTCTTC
CASSEGGVSYNEQFF
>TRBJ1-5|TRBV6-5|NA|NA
TGTGCCAGCAGTGCCACAGGGTTAGGAAATCAGCCCCAGCATTTT
CASSATGLGNQPQHF
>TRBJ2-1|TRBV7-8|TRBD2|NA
TGTGCCAGCAGCTTAGACCCAGCGGGGGGGCCGGGTGAGCAGTTCTTC
CASSLDPAGGPGEQFF
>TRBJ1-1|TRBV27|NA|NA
TGTGCCAGCAGCCGCCTCCCGGGATCGAACACTGAAGCTTTCTTT
CASSRLPGSNTEAFF
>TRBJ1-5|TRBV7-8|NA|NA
TGTGCCAGCAGCTTTACAGTGAATCAGCCCCAGCATTTT
CASSFTVNQPQHF
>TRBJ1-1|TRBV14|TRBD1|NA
TGTGCCAGCAGCCAAGGAGGGGGCAAGACTGAAGCTTTCTTT
CASSQGGGKTEAFF
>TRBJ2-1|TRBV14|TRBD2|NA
TGTGCCAGCAGCCGAAATCCACTAGCGGCCAGCTCCTACAATGAGCAGTTCTTC
CASSRNPLAASSYNEQFF
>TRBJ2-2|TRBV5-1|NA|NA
TGCGCCAGCAGAAATCTAGCGACAACCGGGGAGCTGTTTTTT
CASRNLATTGELFF
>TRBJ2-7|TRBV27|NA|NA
TGTGCCAGCAGAACCAAAAGTTCGCGTCGGTACGAGCAGTACTTC
CASRTKSSRRYEQYF
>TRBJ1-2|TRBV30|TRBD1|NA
TGTGCCTGGAGTGTACGGCAGGGGGATAGTGGCTACACCTTC
CAWSVRQGDSGYTF
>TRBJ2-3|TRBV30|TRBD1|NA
TGTGCCTGGAGTAAGGGACAGGGGGTAGATACGCAGTATTTT
CAWSKGQGVDTQYF
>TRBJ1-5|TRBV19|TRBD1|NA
TGTGCCAGTAGGAGACAGGGGACCAATCAGCCCCAGCATTTT
CASRRQGTNQPQHF
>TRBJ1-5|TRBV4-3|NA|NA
TGCGCCAGCAGCCAAGACATTCGTTCGGGTCAGCCCCAGCATTTT
CASSQDIRSGQPQHF
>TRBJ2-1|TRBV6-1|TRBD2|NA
TGTGCCAGCAGTGCAGGACTAGCGGGAGGTGAGCAGTTCTTC
CASSAGLAGGEQFF
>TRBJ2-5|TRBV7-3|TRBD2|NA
TGTGCCAGCAGCTTTACTAGCGTCCAAGAGACCCAGTACTTC
CASSFTSVQETQYF
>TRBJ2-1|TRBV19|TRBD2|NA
TGTGCCAGTCTTAGCGGGGGGGCCCATGAGCAGTTCTTC
CASLSGGAHEQFF
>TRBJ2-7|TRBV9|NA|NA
TGTGCCAGCAGCGTAGAGGGCGGGGCACTTTCCTACGAGCAGTACTTC
CASSVEGGALSYEQYF
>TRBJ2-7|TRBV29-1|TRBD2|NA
TGCAGCGTCCATCCAGCCGGCCTAGCGGGAGACGAGCAGTACTTC
CSVHPAGLAGDEQYF
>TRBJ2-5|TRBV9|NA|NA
TGTGCCAGCAGCGTAGCGGAGAGATCCCAAGAGACCCAGTACTTC
CASSVAERSQETQYF
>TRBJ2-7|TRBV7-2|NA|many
TGTGCCAGCAGCTTACGCATGACGGGGGAGCAGTACTTC
CASSLRMTGEQYF
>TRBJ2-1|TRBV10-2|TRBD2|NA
TGCGCCAGCAGTGGGGTCGGGAGGGGTGTCTCCTACAATGAGCAGTTCTTC
CASSGVGRGVSYNEQFF
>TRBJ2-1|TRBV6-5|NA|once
TGTGCCAGCAGGGAGAGCTCCTACAATGAGCAGTTCTTC
CASRESSYNEQFF
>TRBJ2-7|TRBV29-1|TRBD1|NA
TGCAGCGTTGGAGAGGGGGCGCCTAGCGAGCAGTACTTC
CSVGEGAPSEQYF
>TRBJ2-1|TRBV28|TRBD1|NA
TGTGCCAGCAGTTTTAACAGGGGGCTTGAGCAGTTCTTC
CASSFNRGLEQFF
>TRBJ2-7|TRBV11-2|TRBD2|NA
TGTGCCAGCGCGGGGGGGTACGAGCAGTACTTC
CASAGGYEQYF
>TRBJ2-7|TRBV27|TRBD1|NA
TGTGCCAGCAGTTCCGGGACAGGGCTTTACGAGCAGTACTTC
CASSSGTGLYEQYF
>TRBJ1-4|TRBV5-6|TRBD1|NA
TGTGCCAGCAGCTTGGTCGGGACAGGGGATGAAAAACTGTTTTTT
CASSLVGTGDEKLFF
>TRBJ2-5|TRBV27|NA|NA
TGTGCCAGCAGTTCATACTTACCCGAGACCCAGTACTTC
CASSSYLPETQYF
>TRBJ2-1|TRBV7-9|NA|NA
TGTGCCAGCATCCGCTCAGGCGATGAGCAGTTCTTC
CASIRSGDEQFF
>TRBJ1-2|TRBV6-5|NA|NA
TGTGCCAGCAGGACGGGGGGAGGCTACACCTTC
CASRTGGGYTF
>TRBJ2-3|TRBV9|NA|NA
TGTGCCAGCAGCGTCGTCACAGATACGCAGTATTTT
CASSVVTDTQYF
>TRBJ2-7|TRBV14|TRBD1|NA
TGTGCCAGCAGCCTTACAGGGGGCTTTTACGAGCAGTACTTC
CASSLTGGFYEQYF
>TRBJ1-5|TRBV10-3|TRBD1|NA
TGTGCCATCAGTGGAGAACAGGGGTCGAATCAGCCCCAGCATTTT
CAISGEQGSNQPQHF
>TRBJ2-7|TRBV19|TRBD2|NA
TGTGCCAGTAGTATTAGCGGGAGGACCCACTACGAGCAGTACTTC
CASSISGRTHYEQYF
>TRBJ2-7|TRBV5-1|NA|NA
TGCGCCAGCAGCTTGGTCGCGGCCAACGAGCAGTACTTC
CASSLVAANEQYF
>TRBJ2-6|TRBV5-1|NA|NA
TGCGCCAGCAGCCCGGAGACGGGTGGGGCCAACGTCCTGACTTTC
CASSPETGGANVLTF
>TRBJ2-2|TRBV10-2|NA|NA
TGCGCCAGCAGCCGCATCGATACCCTATTGAGCGGGGAGCTGTTTTTT
CASSRIDTLLSGELFF
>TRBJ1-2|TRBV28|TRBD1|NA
TGTGCCAGCAGTACTACTGCCGGGACAGGGGTTCGGGTGAACTATGGCTACACCTTC
CASSTTAGTGVRVNYGYTF
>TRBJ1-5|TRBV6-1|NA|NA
TGTGCCAGCAGCGCCAATACAGGGAACAGGCAGCCCCAGCATTTT
CASSANTGNRQPQHF
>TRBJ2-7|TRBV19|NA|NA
TGTGCCAGTACCCTTCAGGTAGGGGTTGGCCACGAGCAGTACTTC
CASTLQVGVGHEQYF
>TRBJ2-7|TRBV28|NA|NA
TGTGCCACAGGGGGGAGCTCCTACGAGCAGTACTTC
CATGGSSYEQYF
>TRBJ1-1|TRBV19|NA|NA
TGTGCCAGTAGTACCAGACAGCCTAACACTGAAGCTTTCTTT
CASSTRQPNTEAFF
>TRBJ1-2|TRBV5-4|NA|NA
TGTGCCAGCAGCTCGGACACTGTTAGCTACACCTTC
CASSSDTVSYTF
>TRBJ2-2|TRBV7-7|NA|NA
TGTGCTAGCAGCCCAGGGAGGACAATTAACACCGGGGAGCTGTTTTTT
CASSPGRTINTGELFF
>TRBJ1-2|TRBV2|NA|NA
TGTGCCAGCAGTCTCACAGGAGATGGCTACACCTTC
CASSLTGDGYTF
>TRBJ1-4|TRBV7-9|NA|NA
TGTGCCAGCAGCTTAAAACAGGCTAATGAAAAACTGTTTTTT
CASSLKQANEKLFF
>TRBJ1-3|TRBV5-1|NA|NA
TGCGCCAGCAGCTTCACGGGGGGCCCGAGGTCGTCTGGAAACACCATATATTTT
CASSFTGGPRSSGNTIYF
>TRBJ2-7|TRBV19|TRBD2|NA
TGTGCCAGTAGTACCGCGACTAGCGGGACCTACGAGCAGTACTTC
CASSTATSGTYEQYF
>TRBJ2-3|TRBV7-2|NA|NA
TGTGCCAGCAGCAGCGCGACTACACGCACAGATACGCAGTATTTT
CASSSATTRTDTQYF
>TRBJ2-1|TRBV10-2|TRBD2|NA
TGCGCCAGCAGTGAGTCCGGGACTAGCCTCAATGAGCAGTTCTTC
CASSESGTSLNEQFF
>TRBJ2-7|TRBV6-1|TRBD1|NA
TGTGCCAGCAGCCTGACAGGGGCCTACGAGCAGTACTTC
CASSLTGAYEQYF
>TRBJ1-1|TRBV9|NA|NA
TGTGCCAGCAGCGTAGGGGGAGCAGGGAACACTGAAGCTTTCTTT
CASSVGGAGNTEAFF